These T cell receptor beta chains were read from a single sample in a study of shared clonotypes between healthy human individuals. The repertoire was sequenced with immunoSEQ multiplex PCR; TCRdb's copy has only in-frame clones and lacks some. The repertoire consists of about 2 million clones, with 90% to 95% occurring once and the leading ten covering roughly 0.13%. The source material was naive CD4+ T cells sorted from blood. These TCRs come from a man younger than 35 in good health. CDR3s include the opening cysteine and the closing phenylalanine or tryptophan. The D gene is left open where the match is weak. Clone size appears in some rows only: once, few, many, or a class for an expanded clone.

len	v_gene	d_gene	j_gene	abundance	CDR3aa	CDR3nt
16	TRBV28	.	TRBJ2-7	.	CASTTAGSLSSYEQYF	TGTGCCAGCACCACGGCGGGCAGCTTGAGCTCCTACGAGCAGTACTTC
13	TRBV7-2	TRBD1	TRBJ2-7	.	CASSQEGARVQYF	TGTGCCAGCAGCCAAGAGGGGGCTAGGGTGCAGTACTTC
13	TRBV28	.	TRBJ2-2	.	CASSPPGAGELFF	TGTGCCAGCAGTCCCCCGGGGGCCGGGGAGCTGTTTTTT
14	TRBV5-4	.	TRBJ2-7	.	CASSSPPSSYEQYF	TGTGCCAGCAGTTCCCCCCCGAGCTCCTACGAGCAGTACTTC
16	TRBV5-6	TRBD2	TRBJ2-1	.	CASSLVASGSYNEQFF	TGTGCCAGCAGCTTGGTCGCTAGCGGGAGCTACAATGAGCAGTTCTTC
13	TRBV2	.	TRBJ1-1	.	CAGNLGGNTEAFF	TGTGCCGGGAACCTAGGGGGGAACACTGAAGCTTTCTTT
13	TRBV6-1	.	TRBJ2-7	.	CASSALGNNEQYF	TGTGCCAGCAGTGCGCTAGGGAATAACGAGCAGTACTTC
15	TRBV27	.	TRBJ2-7	.	CASRRDRRGDVEQYF	TGTGCCAGCAGACGAGACAGGCGAGGGGATGTCGAGCAGTACTTC
14	TRBV6-5	TRBD2	TRBJ2-7	once	CASRKLAGLGEQYF	TGTGCCAGCAGAAAATTAGCGGGATTGGGCGAGCAGTACTTC
14	TRBV7-7	.	TRBJ1-1	once	CASSLRGEDTEAFF	TGTGCTAGCAGCTTAAGAGGAGAGGACACTGAAGCTTTCTTT
15	TRBV7-2	.	TRBJ1-3	.	CASSLSVFSGNTIYF	TGTGCCAGCAGCCTAAGTGTGTTCTCTGGAAACACCATATATTTT
16	TRBV5-1	TRBD2	TRBJ2-2	.	CASLSGSGLNTGELFF	TGCGCCAGCTTGTCGGGTAGCGGGTTGAACACCGGGGAGCTGTTTTTT
16	TRBV14	.	TRBJ1-2	few	CASSKPGGAANYGYTF	TGTGCCAGCAGCAAACCGGGCGGGGCAGCTAACTATGGCTACACCTTC
15	TRBV6-8	.	TRBJ2-3	few	CARQRPLALSDTQYF	TGTGCCAGACAGAGACCTTTAGCGTTATCGGATACGCAGTATTTT
14	TRBV10-1	.	TRBJ2-7	.	CASSEGASVYEQYF	TGCGCCAGCAGTGAAGGCGCCAGCGTCTACGAGCAGTACTTC
15	TRBV5-1	TRBD2	TRBJ2-7	.	CASSLTSGGVYEQYF	TGCGCCAGCAGCCTCACTAGCGGGGGGGTATACGAGCAGTACTTC
14	TRBV27	TRBD1	TRBJ1-1	.	CASSPDRANTEAFF	TGTGCCAGCAGCCCGGACAGGGCCAACACTGAAGCTTTCTTT
11	TRBV11-2	.	TRBJ2-1	.	CASSTYNEQFF	TGTGCCAGCAGCACCTACAATGAGCAGTTCTTC
13	TRBV28	TRBD1	TRBJ1-4	.	CASGTGAQEKLFF	TGTGCCAGCGGCACAGGGGCGCAAGAAAAACTGTTTTTT
15	TRBV18	.	TRBJ2-1	once	CASSPTSDSYNEQFF	TGTGCCAGCTCACCAACGTCGGACAGCTACAATGAGCAGTTCTTC
16	TRBV9	.	TRBJ2-2	.	CASSVWGDGRAGELFF	TGTGCCAGCAGCGTCTGGGGGGACGGGAGAGCCGGGGAGCTGTTTTTT
15	TRBV6-1	.	TRBJ1-5	.	CASSETGHNNQPQHF	TGTGCCAGCAGTGAAACGGGACATAACAATCAGCCCCAGCATTTT
15	TRBV18	TRBD1	TRBJ2-7	.	CASSRSGQGSYEQYF	TGTGCCAGCTCTCGGTCTGGACAGGGCTCCTACGAGCAGTACTTC
14	TRBV28	TRBD1	TRBJ2-7	.	CASRGTGYYHEQYF	TGTGCCAGCAGGGGGACAGGGTATTACCACGAGCAGTACTTC
13	TRBV6-5	TRBD2	TRBJ2-7	.	CASAGGGPYEQYF	TGTGCCAGCGCGGGAGGGGGACCATACGAGCAGTACTTC
18	TRBV2	TRBD2	TRBJ2-5	.	CASSGRTSRSGNRETQYF	TGTGCCAGCAGTGGGAGGACTAGCAGGAGCGGGAACAGGGAGACCCAGTACTTC
14	TRBV6-5	.	TRBJ1-5	once	CASRPGTLNQPQHF	TGTGCCAGCAGACCCGGGACACTAAATCAGCCCCAGCATTTT
15	TRBV18	.	TRBJ1-3	.	CASSPTQISGNTIYF	TGTGCCAGCTCACCGACACAAATCTCTGGAAACACCATATATTTT
16	TRBV6-1	.	TRBJ2-7	.	CASSEALWQITYEQYF	TGTGCCAGCAGTGAAGCGCTTTGGCAGATAACCTACGAGCAGTACTTC
16	TRBV4-1	TRBD1	TRBJ1-4	.	CASSHDRGRVGEKLFF	TGCGCCAGCAGCCATGACAGGGGCAGGGTTGGTGAAAAACTGTTTTTT
14	TRBV5-5	.	TRBJ1-6	.	CASSLEGGNSPLHF	TGTGCCAGCAGCTTGGAGGGCGGGAATTCACCCCTCCACTTT
15	TRBV30	TRBD1	TRBJ1-6	.	CAWRHSRDRGSPLHF	TGTGCCTGGAGGCATAGTAGGGACAGGGGTTCACCCCTCCACTTT
16	TRBV19	.	TRBJ2-4	.	CASSIAGVGGKNIQYF	TGTGCCAGTAGTATAGCCGGGGTTGGTGGGAAAAACATTCAGTACTTC
14	TRBV7-9	TRBD1	TRBJ1-1	.	CASSLGDRAFPAFF	TGTGCCAGCAGCCTGGGGGACAGGGCTTTTCCGGCTTTCTTT
17	TRBV12-5	.	TRBJ1-6	.	CASGLLAGPSYNSPLHF	TGTGCTAGTGGTTTGCTGGCAGGGCCCTCCTATAATTCACCCCTCCACTTT
14	TRBV4-3	.	TRBJ1-4	.	CASSFTPSNEKLFF	TGCGCCAGCAGTTTCACCCCCAGTAATGAAAAACTGTTTTTT
12	TRBV18	TRBD1	TRBJ1-1	.	CASSLRGLEAFF	TGTGCCAGCTCACTGAGGGGGCTAGAGGCTTTCTTT
14	TRBV5-8	.	TRBJ1-5	.	CASSNRDTNQPQHF	TGTGCCAGCAGCAACCGGGACACTAATCAGCCCCAGCATTTT
16	TRBV5-6	TRBD1	TRBJ1-5	.	CASSSLSDRGYQPQHF	TGTGCCAGCAGCTCCCTATCCGACAGGGGGTATCAGCCCCAGCATTTT
16	TRBV5-1	.	TRBJ2-2	.	CASSLEVQGNTGELFF	TGCGCCAGCAGCTTGGAAGTTCAGGGGAACACCGGGGAGCTGTTTTTT
13	TRBV6-1	.	TRBJ1-6	.	CASSEQRNSPLHF	TGTGCCAGCAGTGAACAGCGAAATTCACCCCTCCACTTT